This TCR beta chain was captured in a study of cytomegalovirus exposure and HLA in healthy donors. Primers included in the PCR were 60 Vbeta and 13 Jbeta primers. Sequencing used immunoSEQ multiplex PCR; TCRdb keeps in-frame clones, though not all of them. Of 85,000 to 130,000 clones listed, approximately 80% are singletons. V was pared by 5 bases and J by 5 bases, with 9 bases of the junction left unmatched. Germline loops: CDR1 SGHNT, CDR2 YENEEA. The CDR3 extends over 16 amino acids. These donors, healthy bone marrow donors, were studied. Donors were ostensibly healthy at sampling, although undocumented immune exposures were probable.

This sequence was found in a woman under 30 in good health and CMV-seropositive. The rearrangement joins TRBV11-3 to TRBJ2-7; TRBD2 agrees at 13 bases. Source material: PBMCs. The DNA of the CDR3 is TGTGCCAGCAGCGCACGGACTAGCGGGAGTTTCGACGAGCAGTACTTC. It specifies CASSARTSGSFDEQYF.